This T cell receptor beta chain was recovered during a study of blood T cells in healthy people across ages. A sample-barcoded 5' primer and a J-beta primer mix were used in a second PCR of roughly 7 to 11 cycles. Each of the cDNA molecules was tagged by a template-switch adaptor with 12 random nucleotides. One entry per CDR3 protein, called by TCRdb with MiXCR from the 5' RACE reads. The profile shows 700,000 to 900,000 distinct CDR3 sequences, 40% to 65% of them singletons. Sample donors were healthy Caucasian individuals that came from Russia, aged about 6 to 95. The study isolated at least 6 million PBMCs from each sample. The authors extracted at least 6 micrograms of total RNA per sample. What was sequenced was blood. The clonotype was recovered from an elderly man in good health.

The CDR3 is CASSPRTGGSSLEQYF. CDR3 in DNA: TGCGCCAGCAGCCCAAGGACTGGCGGGAGCTCTCTCGAGCAGTACTTC. The chain links TRBV5-1 to TRBJ2-5; the match to TRBD2 covers 7 bases. The J call may be in error: the DNA end matches TRBJ2-7 better. Germline V gene data show CDR1 as SGHRS and CDR2 as YFSETQ. The CDR3 covers 16 residues.